The text below deals with one T cell receptor (beta chain). This CDR3 has 16 residues. The ends lost 4 bases at V and 5 bases at J; junction bases unmatched: 12. CDR1 is SGDLS and CDR2 is YYNGEE in the germline V gene. It was with 60 Vbeta and 13 Jbeta primers that the PCR ran. Profiled with immunoSEQ multiplex PCR; TCRdb holds only in-frame clones, not every one. The sample has over 75,000 clones; more than 60% are singletons. This specimen belongs to a study of cytomegalovirus exposure and HLA in healthy donors. V gene TRBV9 combines with J gene TRBJ2-5; 9 bases agree with TRBD2. The TCR was taken from a man aged 45 to 65 in good health and CMV-seropositive. Material for sequencing was PBMCs. CDR3 residues: CASSPRPSGGQETQYF. CDR3 sequence (DNA): TGTGCCAGCAGCCCCCGGCCCAGCGGGGGGCAGGAGACCCAGTACTTC.